Following are 22 T cell receptor beta chains from one sample sequenced in a study of blood T cell repertoires in COVID-19. The table came from immunoSEQ multiplex PCR; TCRdb's copy has only in-frame clones and leaves some out. The top ten clones hold about 15% of a sample with some 150,000 clones, around 87% of them seen once. Sequencing was performed on peripheral blood. The receptors were gathered from a woman in her 40s with acute or convalescent COVID-19.

This clone was detected once. This sequence joins TRBV4-1 and TRBJ2-7, with D perhaps matching TRBD2 (6 bases). Looked up from germline, CDR1 is MGHRA and CDR2 is YSYEKL. The V and J ends lost 0 bases and 5 bases respectively, with 20 bases between them. The CDR3 contains 17 residues. The CDR3 DNA sequence: TGCGCCAGCAGCCAAGAACTATTGTGGGGGGATTTGGACGAGCAGTACTTC. Translation gives CASSQELLWGDLDEQYF.

V and J are TRBV7-3 and TRBJ1-6; 7 nucleotides line up with TRBD1. V dropped 6 bases and J dropped 9; count of bases not matched to a gene: 14. Germline V gives CDR1 SGHTA, CDR2 FQGTGA. The CDR3 spans 16 residues. The CDR3, as DNA: TGTGCCAGCAGACCTCTGGCGGACAGGTTAGTTTCACCCCTCCACTTT. The encoded protein is CASRPLADRLVSPLHF.

The chain joins TRBV24-1 to TRBJ2-5; a possible D gene is TRBD1 (5 bases). The CDR3 is made up of 16 amino acids. Trimming pared 0 bases from V and 0 bases from J, leaving 10 bases between. Germline V gene lookup returns CDR1 KGHDR and CDR2 SFDVKD. The CDR3 loop is CATSDLRSTDQETQYF. CDR3 DNA: TGTGCCACCAGTGATTTGCGATCGACAGACCAAGAGACCCAGTACTTC.

The chain is built from TRBV27 and TRBJ2-6; D not certain. The CDR3 is 15 residues long. Germline V gene lookup returns CDR1 MNHEY and CDR2 SMNVEV (reference sequence). V was pared by 3 bases and J by 0 bases, with 6 bases between. CDR3 sequence (DNA): TGTGCCAGCAGTTTGAAGCACTCTGGGGCCAACGTCCTGACTTTC. Translating it yields CASSLKHSGANVLTF.

The chain joins TRBV18 to TRBJ1-2; 7 bases map to TRBD1. J gave up 3 bases and V 2 bases, and 3 bases lay outside the gene matches. From germline, CDR1 is KGHSH and CDR2 LQKENI. CDR3 length equals 14 residues. CDR3 sequence: CASSPIGTDYGYTF. The CDR3, as DNA: TGTGCCAGCTCACCAATCGGGACAGACTATGGCTACACCTTC. The whole variable domain, filled in from reference TRBV18 and TRBJ1-2, reads NAGVMQNPRHLVRRRGQEARLRCSPMKGHSHVYWYRQLPEEGLKFMVYLQKENIIDESGMPKERFSAEFPKEGPSILRIQQVVRGDSAAYFCASSPIGTDYGYTFGSGTRLTVV.

This chain joins TRBV10-3 and TRBJ2-7; possibly TRBD1 for D (6 bases). The germline V gene has CDR1 ENHRY and CDR2 SYGVKD. The CDR3 extends over 14 amino acids. The ends were cut back, 6 bases at V and 0 bases at J, with 12 bases in the middle. The chain's CDR3 is CAIRGDRNSYEQYF. CDR3 DNA: TGTGCCATCAGGGGCGACAGGAACTCCTACGAGCAGTACTTC.

In the case of this clone: One junction end does not reproduce the germline sequence, and a read error may be involved. CDR3 nucleotide sequence: TGTGCCAGCAGCTTGGCGACAGGGCGTGCAAATTTT. Protein product: CASSLATGRANF. This chain connects TRBV5-6 to TRBJ1-4; 7 nucleotides line up with TRBD1. The V gene's germline CDR1 is SGHDT and CDR2 YYEEEE. The CDR3 sequence is 12 residues long.

The rearrangement links TRBV5-1 to TRBJ2-1; weak D call: TRBD2 (5 bases). The germline gives CDR1 SGHRS, CDR2 YFSETQ. The V and J ends lost 1 base and 0 bases respectively, with 11 bases between them. This CDR3 is built from 16 residues. The CDR3 DNA follows: TGCGCCAGCAGCTTGAAGCGGCCGAGCTCCTACAATGAGCAGTTCTTC. Translation: CASSLKRPSSYNEQFF. Together with reference TRBV5-1 and TRBJ2-1, the CDR3 gives the full variable domain: KAGVTQTPRYLIKTRGQQVTLSCSPISGHRSVSWYQQTPGQGLQFLFEYFSETQRNKGNFPGRFSGRQFSNSRSEMNVSTLELGDSALYLCASSLKRPSSYNEQFFGPGTRLTVL.

This clone was counted once. The chain combines TRBV18 with TRBJ1-2; no firm D call. The ends were cut back, 6 bases at V and 1 base at J, with 9 bases in the middle. The CDR3 contains 13 residues. Germline CDR1 is KGHSH and CDR2 is LQKENI. DNA for the CDR3: TGTGCCAGCTCCCCCTCCAGTAACTATGGCTACACCTTC. Translation: CASSPSSNYGYTF. Drawing the rest from reference TRBV18 and TRBJ1-2, the complete variable domain is NAGVMQNPRHLVRRRGQEARLRCSPMKGHSHVYWYRQLPEEGLKFMVYLQKENIIDESGMPKERFSAEFPKEGPSILRIQQVVRGDSAAYFCASSPSSNYGYTFGSGTRLTVV.

The V call is TRBV6-5, the J call TRBJ1-2; 8 nucleotides align to TRBD1. Germline V lookup: CDR1 MNHEY, CDR2 SVGAGI. This CDR3 has 13 residues. The junction had 7 bases not matched to a gene; V was cut back by 8 bases and J by 5 bases. CDR3 region: CASGQGARYGYTF. CDR3 coding DNA: TGTGCCAGCGGCCAGGGGGCGCGTTATGGCTACACCTTC.

This clone was picked up one time. The gene calls are TRBV9 and TRBJ2-4; 7 bases are a match to TRBD2. J gave up 6 bases and V 0 bases, and 9 bases lay outside the gene matches. CDR3 length: 16 residues. Per the germline V gene, CDR1 is SGDLS and CDR2 is YYNGEE. The CDR3 nucleotides are TGTGCCAGCAGCGTAGGTAATAGGGCTAGCGGAAACATTCAGTACTTC. Its translation is CASSVGNRASGNIQYF.

V is TRBV7-9 and J is TRBJ2-5, with TRBD2 matching 14 bases. The CDR3 sequence is 18 residues long. Losses at the gene ends were 4 bases for V and 5 bases for J; bases not matched to a gene: 12. The germline V gene has CDR1 SEHNR and CDR2 FQNEAQ (reference sequence). The DNA for the CDR3 is TGTGCCAGCAGCTACGGGACTAGCGGGAGTCCTGGTGGGGAGACCCAGTACTTC. It codes for CASSYGTSGSPGGETQYF.

This chain links TRBV3-1 (or the pseudogene TRBV3-2) with TRBJ1-3, with D hard to call. The germline V and J ends were trimmed by 1 base and 0 bases, with 7 bases remaining between them. This CDR3 is built from 15 residues. Germline V gene data show CDR1 as LGHDT and CDR2 as YNNKEL (reference sequence). CDR3 residues: CASSQGQNSGNTIYF. The DNA of the CDR3 is TGTGCCAGCAGCCAAGGCCAGAACTCTGGAAACACCATATATTTT.

The V and J genes are TRBV7-3 and TRBJ2-2, with D possibly being TRBD1 (7 bases). V lost 1 base to trimming and J lost 5 bases, with 14 bases between them. CDR3 size: 16 residues. CDR1 SGHTA and CDR2 FQGTGA come from the germline V gene. The CDR3 is CASSLMAGQRTGELFF. The CDR3 DNA reads as TGTGCCAGCAGCTTAATGGCGGGACAGAGAACCGGGGAGCTGTTTTTT.

The chain joins TRBV29-1 to TRBJ2-7; TRBD1 is a possible D gene (5 bases). This CDR3 contains 13 residues. Trimming took off 6 bases at V and 0 bases at J, with 12 bases between the two ends. Germline assignment: CDR1 SQVTM and CDR2 ANQGSEA. CDR3 bases: TGCAGCGTAGTCCAGGGCGGCTCCTACGAGCAGTACTTC. Its translation: CSVVQGGSYEQYF.

This clone was detected a few times. V gene TRBV21-1 combines with J gene TRBJ1-1; TRBD1, the D gene given by the table, was not confirmed from the DNA. TRBV21-1 is a pseudogene segment. This CDR3 is built from 16 residues. In nucleotides, the CDR3 is TGTGCCAGCAGCATCCCCGGGACAGTGCCGAACACTGAAGCTTTCTTT. Amino acid sequence: CASSIPGTVPNTEAFF.

This clone appeared once. The rearrangement joins TRBV9 to TRBJ2-2; TRBD1 matches at 7 bases. With 4 bases clipped from V and 0 bases from J, the junction kept 9 bases outside the gene matches. The CDR3 sequence is 17 residues long. From germline, CDR1 is SGDLS and CDR2 YYNGEE. The CDR3 protein is CASSPRYRGSNTGELFF. In DNA, the CDR3 is TGTGCCAGCAGCCCTCGTTACAGGGGCTCGAACACCGGGGAGCTGTTTTTT. Supplemented by reference TRBV9 and TRBJ2-2, the full variable domain reads DSGVTQTPKHLITATGQRVTLRCSPRSGDLSVYWYQQSLDQGLQFLIQYYNGEERAKGNILERFSAQQFPDLHSELNLSSLELGDSALYFCASSPRYRGSNTGELFFGEGSRLTVL.

CDR3 DNA: TGTGCCAGCAGCTTGCTCTGGCAGGGGGCGAACACCGGGGAGCTGTTTTTT. It encodes CASSLLWQGANTGELFF. This chain joins TRBV5-6 and TRBJ2-2; 7 nucleotides agree with TRBD1. The length of the CDR3 is 17 residues. The V gene's germline CDR1 is SGHDT and CDR2 YYEEEE. J lost 0 bases, V lost 1 base, and 6 bases had no gene match.

The chain is built from TRBV19 and TRBJ1-2; 10 bases are a match to TRBD1. Germline loops: CDR1 LNHDA, CDR2 SQIVND (reference sequence). Germline trimming cut 4 bases from V and 7 bases from J; bases unmatched to any gene: 9. CDR3 size: 15 residues. This chain's CDR3 is CASSTGTGARLGYTF. The CDR3 DNA follows: TGTGCCAGTAGTACCGGGACAGGGGCTCGGCTTGGCTACACCTTC.

J is TRBJ1-4 and V is TRBV5-1, with TRBD1 matching 7 bases. Unmatched junction bases numbered 7, after V lost 7 bases and J lost 7 bases. This CDR3 comprises 13 residues. Looked up from germline, CDR1 is SGHRS and CDR2 is YFSETQ. CDR3 loop: CASGDRMGEKLFF. Here the CDR3 DNA reads TGCGCCAGCGGGGACAGAATGGGTGAAAAACTGTTTTTT.

The chain carries TRBV27 and TRBJ1-6, with TRBD1 matching 7 bases. The CDR3 consists of 16 residues. Germline trimming cut 3 bases from V and 9 bases from J; bases unmatched to any gene: 11. Germline loops: CDR1 MNHEY, CDR2 SMNVEV (reference sequence). CDR3 in DNA: TGTGCCAGCAGTTTGGCGACAGGGCGTATAGTTTCACCCCTCCACTTT. The encoded protein is CASSLATGRIVSPLHF.

This clone was recorded once. The chain links TRBV21-1 to TRBJ1-5; the table calls TRBD1, which could not be checked here. TRBV21-1 corresponds to a pseudogene. The CDR3 runs 13 residues. CDR3 nucleotide sequence: TGTGCCAGCAGCAAAGACAGAAATCAGCCCCAGCATTTT. It encodes CASSKDRNQPQHF.